The 28 T cell receptor beta chains below come from one sample, sequenced in a study of shared clonotypes between healthy human individuals. Using immunoSEQ multiplex PCR, the repertoire was profiled, and TCRdb retains in-frame clones only, with some absent. The data hold about 470,000 clones, with roughly 83% observed a single time. Source material: PBMCs. These receptors were obtained from a woman in her 40s in good health. Some clones in this sample may be carry-over from other donors' samples.

V is TRBV30 and J is TRBJ2-1; TRBD1 matches at 9 bases. Germline V gene data show CDR1 as GTSNPN and CDR2 as SVGIG (reference sequence). This CDR3 comprises 17 residues. With 2 bases clipped from V and 10 bases from J, the junction kept 18 bases outside the gene matches. In DNA form, the CDR3 reads TGTGCCTGGAGTACCGGACAGGGGCTCTCGGGACAGGCAGAGCAGTTCTTC. Its protein product is CAWSTGQGLSGQAEQFF.

The chain is built from TRBV27 and TRBJ2-6; 8 bases align to TRBD2. Germline loops: CDR1 MNHEY, CDR2 SMNVEV (reference sequence). The CDR3 runs 17 residues. With V trimmed by 6 bases and J by 0 bases, 7 bases remained unmatched. CDR3 DNA sequence: TGTGCCAGCAGCCGTAGCGGGGCAAGCTCTGGGGCCAACGTCCTGACTTTC. Protein: CASSRSGASSGANVLTF.

This clone showed up just once. V is TRBV28 and J is TRBJ2-7; D possibly matches TRBD1 or TRBD2 (5 bases each). V shed 8 bases and J shed 4 bases, with 15 bases lying between them. The CDR3 runs to 13 residues. Per the germline V gene, CDR1 is MDHEN and CDR2 is SYDVKM. In DNA, the CDR3 is TGTGCCAGCGGGGGAACTTTAGGGTACGAGCAGTACTTC. It is translated as CASGGTLGYEQYF.

The CDR3 sequence: CASSLVASWGLASDTQYF. Here the CDR3 DNA reads TGTGCCAGCAGCTTAGTAGCGTCATGGGGACTAGCATCAGATACGCAGTATTTT. V usage is TRBV7-2 and J usage is TRBJ2-3, with TRBD2 identical over 9 bases. V was clipped by 1 base and J by 4 bases; unmatched bases: 12. CDR1 and CDR2 from the germline V gene are SGHTA and FQGNSA. The CDR3 has 18 residues.

This clone was picked up many times. V is TRBV10-2 and J is TRBJ1-1, with D possibly being TRBD1 (6 bases). The CDR3 sequence is 13 residues long. Germline CDR1 and CDR2: WSHSY and SAAADI. The V and J ends lost 2 bases and 5 bases respectively, with 9 bases between them. The CDR3 DNA reads TGCGCCAGCAGTGAGCAGGGGAGGACTGAAGCTTTCTTT. Its translation is CASSEQGRTEAFF.

This clone showed up many times. V usage is TRBV6-1 and J usage is TRBJ2-2; D is unresolved. This CDR3 is 15 amino acids long. Germline CDR1 and CDR2: MNHNS and SASEGT. Trimming took 2 bases from V and 1 from J, leaving 8 bases between them. The CDR3 DNA sequence: TGTGCCAGCAGTGAAAGGCCAGGGAACACCGGGGAGCTGTTTTTT. Its translation is CASSERPGNTGELFF.

This clone was counted between two and nine times. This chain uses TRBV20-1 with TRBJ1-5; D is ambiguous. The CDR3 spans 10 residues. The V and J ends lost 3 bases and 7 bases respectively, with 4 bases between them. The germline CDR1 and CDR2 sequences are DFQATT and SNEGSKA (reference sequence). The CDR3 bases are TGCAGTGCTAGTGGCCAGCCCCAGCATTTT. Its translation: CSASGQPQHF.

The chain has TRBV4-1 and TRBJ2-3, with D hard to call. There are 14 residues in the CDR3. Germline-derived CDR1 and CDR2 are MGHRA and YSYEKL. V lost 0 bases and J lost 3, with 7 bases in between. This chain's CDR3 is CASSQELRTDTQYF. In DNA, the CDR3 is TGCGCCAGCAGCCAAGAATTGAGAACAGATACGCAGTATTTT.

The chain uses TRBV5-4 and TRBJ2-2, with D perhaps TRBD2 (6 bases). The germline gives CDR1 SGHNT, CDR2 YYREEE (reference sequence). V gave up 4 bases and J gave up 0 bases, with 7 bases separating them. The length of the CDR3 is 14 residues. CDR3 loop: CASSRTTNTGELFF. In DNA, the CDR3 is TGTGCCAGCAGCCGGACTACGAACACCGGGGAGCTGTTTTTT.

This clone has just a few counts. The V call is TRBV21-1, the J call TRBJ2-3; the table's D call, TRBD1, has no DNA check behind it. TRBV21-1 is annotated as a pseudogene. This CDR3 is 13 amino acids long. The CDR3 sequence: CASSRQSGDTQYF. The CDR3 nucleotides are TGTGCCAGCAGCAGACAGAGTGGAGATACGCAGTATTTT.

The chain couples TRBV28 to TRBJ2-5; D not certain. The J call may be wrong; the DNA end is better matched by TRBJ2-7. The CDR3 runs to 11 residues. The germline V gene encodes CDR1 MDHEN and CDR2 SYDVKM. CDR3 DNA sequence: TGTGCCAGCAGTGGGCGAATCGAGCAGTACTTC. Amino acid sequence: CASSGRIEQYF.

V usage is TRBV28 and J usage is TRBJ1-4, with a possible D match to TRBD1 (6 bases). Germline CDR1 is MDHEN and CDR2 is SYDVKM. Trimming took 4 bases from V and 3 from J, leaving 15 bases between them. The CDR3 is 16 residues long. CDR3 coding DNA: TGTGCCAGCAGTTCCCCTATGGGGGCGGCTAATGAAAAACTGTTTTTT. This gives the protein CASSSPMGAANEKLFF.

This clone was found once. The chain links TRBV7-2 to TRBJ2-7; D might be TRBD1 or TRBD2, each matching 5 bases. CDR1 SGHTA and CDR2 FQGNSA come from the germline V gene. This CDR3 has 14 amino acids. The ends were cut back, 5 bases at V and 3 bases at J, with 14 bases in the middle. The CDR3 spells CASSLGPGSYEQYF. The CDR3 DNA reads as TGTGCCAGCAGCCTGGGACCTGGCAGCTACGAGCAGTACTTC.

V usage is TRBV9 and J usage is TRBJ2-7; 9 bases match TRBD2. The CDR3 runs to 15 residues. In germline, CDR1 is SGDLS, CDR2 YYNGEE. V trimming: 0 bases; J trimming: 2 bases; junction bases outside the gene matches: 3. The CDR3 region is CASSVATSGAYEQYF. CDR3 DNA: TGTGCCAGCAGCGTAGCGACTAGCGGTGCCTACGAGCAGTACTTC.

Concerning this clone itself: The sample carries other DNA sequences with the same CDR3. This sequence joins TRBV9 and TRBJ1-1; 8 positions match TRBD1. This CDR3 is 15 amino acids long. Germline loops: CDR1 SGDLS, CDR2 YYNGEE. The J segment lost 1 base and the V segment lost 3 bases, leaving 5 bases of the junction unmatched. CDR3 residues: CASSAGQGRNTEAFF. The CDR3 DNA reads TGTGCCAGCAGCGCCGGACAGGGACGGAACACTGAAGCTTTCTTT.

The table lists this clone with many counts. The J gene is TRBJ2-3, the V gene TRBV7-9; 7 bases map to TRBD2. The CDR3 loop spans 16 amino acids. Trimming cost V 5 bases and J 1 base; bases outside gene matches: 9. CDR1 and CDR2 (germline): SEHNR, FQNEAQ (reference sequence). For the CDR3, the DNA is TGTGCCAGCAGCCCTAAGACTAGCAGGGGCACAGATACGCAGTATTTT. Its protein product is CASSPKTSRGTDTQYF.

The chain joins TRBV7-2 to TRBJ1-2, with a possible D match to TRBD1 (5 bases). The ends were cut back, 1 base at V and 4 bases at J, with 10 bases in the middle. CDR3 length: 14 amino acids. Germline values: CDR1 SGHTA, CDR2 FQGNSA. The CDR3 here is CASSLESGSYGYTF. The CDR3 coding sequence is TGTGCCAGCAGCTTAGAGTCAGGGAGCTATGGCTACACCTTC.

At least ten counts were recorded for this clone. The V call is TRBV28, the J call TRBJ2-2; 9 positions match TRBD1. This CDR3 is 15 amino acids long. J lost 3 bases, V lost 5 bases, and 4 bases had no gene match. Germline CDR1 and CDR2: MDHEN and SYDVKM. In DNA form, the CDR3 reads TGTGCCAGCAGTCCCGGGACAGGGCACACCGGGGAGCTGTTTTTT. Translation gives CASSPGTGHTGELFF.

The chain employs TRBV7-2 and TRBJ2-5; D assignment may be TRBD1 or TRBD2 (5 bases each). Germline assignment: CDR1 SGHTA and CDR2 FQGNSA. V lost 5 bases and J 0 bases, leaving 13 bases between the germline ends. There are 15 residues in the CDR3. The CDR3: CASSRSGTYQETQYF. Written as DNA, the CDR3 is TGTGCCAGCAGCCGATCAGGGACGTACCAAGAGACCCAGTACTTC.

The chain combines TRBV29-1 with TRBJ1-1; 9 positions agree with TRBD1. The CDR3 consists of 13 residues. CDR1 and CDR2 (germline): SQVTM, ANQGSEA. V gave up 5 bases and J gave up 5 bases; unmatched junction bases: 6. This CDR3 reads CSVSTGGNTEAFF. The DNA of the CDR3 is TGCAGCGTTAGTACAGGGGGCAATACTGAAGCTTTCTTT.

The J gene is TRBJ2-7, the V gene TRBV7-3, with D perhaps TRBD1 or TRBD2 (6 bases each). The CDR3 sequence is 14 residues long. With 5 bases removed from V and 5 bases from J, the gap between germline ends came to 16 bases. Germline CDR1 SGHTA, CDR2 FQGTGA. CDR3 DNA sequence: TGTGCCAGCAGCCCAAGTGGGGGGCCACACGAGCAGTACTTC. Residues: CASSPSGGPHEQYF.

The genes are TRBV7-9 and TRBJ2-7; 7 bases fit TRBD1. The CDR3 spans 15 residues. Germline assignment: CDR1 SEHNR and CDR2 FQNEAQ (reference sequence). V trimming: 5 bases; J trimming: 2 bases; junction bases outside the gene matches: 9. The CDR3 region has the DNA TGTGCCAGCAGCGAAAAGACAGGGTTTGCCTACGAGCAGTACTTC. This encodes CASSEKTGFAYEQYF.

This chain joins TRBV5-1 and TRBJ2-2; D gene unclear. Germline V CDR1 and CDR2: SGHRS, YFSETQ. The CDR3 sequence is 14 residues long. The ends were cut back, 4 bases at V and 2 bases at J, with 9 bases in the middle. CDR3 DNA: TGCGCCAGCAGCCTCGACGTCAACACCGGGGAGCTGTTTTTT. Protein sequence: CASSLDVNTGELFF.

This clone has more than one count but fewer than ten. This chain connects TRBV29-1 to TRBJ1-1, with 9 bases lining up with TRBD1. CDR1 SQVTM and CDR2 ANQGSEA come from the germline V gene. The CDR3 spans 13 residues. V was pared by 7 bases and J by 2 bases, with 5 bases of the junction left unmatched. CDR3 DNA: TGCAGCGCCACAGGGGGCATCAACACTGAAGCTTTCTTT. It translates to CSATGGINTEAFF. The full variable domain, completed using reference TRBV29-1 and TRBJ1-1, is SAVISQKPSRDICQRGTSLTIQCQVDSQVTMMFWYRQQPGQSLTLIATANQGSEATYESGFVIDKFPISRPNLTFSTLTVSNMSPEDSSIYLCSATGGINTEAFFGQGTRLTVV.

Note on this clone: The same CDR3 is also encoded by other DNA sequences in this sample. The V gene is TRBV5-1, the J gene TRBJ2-1; perhaps TRBD2 as D (5 bases). Germline V gene sequence: CDR1 SGHRS, CDR2 YFSETQ. V lost 1 base to trimming and J lost 0 bases, with 8 bases between them. The CDR3 consists of 15 residues. The CDR3 loop is CASSLTGSSYNEQFF. The CDR3, as DNA: TGCGCCAGCAGCTTGACGGGGAGCTCCTACAATGAGCAGTTCTTC.

This clone was found many times. The sample contains more than one DNA sequence encoding this CDR3. The chain joins TRBV10-3 to TRBJ1-1; 12 positions agree with TRBD1. The V gene's germline CDR1 is ENHRY and CDR2 SYGVKD. CDR3 length: 17 residues. V shed 0 bases and J 5 bases; nucleotides not matched to a gene: 7. This CDR3 is CAISESGTGGFMTEAFF. CDR3 DNA: TGTGCCATCAGTGAGTCCGGGACAGGGGGCTTTATGACTGAAGCTTTCTTT.

This chain links TRBV28 with TRBJ2-7; D unclear. Germline V gene data show CDR1 as MDHEN and CDR2 as SYDVKM. The CDR3 sequence is 12 residues long. The germline V and J ends were trimmed by 1 base and 3 bases, with 4 bases remaining between them. CDR3: CASSLYSYEQYF. DNA for the CDR3: TGTGCCAGCAGTTTATACAGCTACGAGCAGTACTTC.

The V call is TRBV5-1, the J call TRBJ2-7; perhaps D is TRBD1 or TRBD2 (6 bases each). Germline CDR1 and CDR2: SGHRS and YFSETQ. The V end lost 4 bases, the J end lost 2 bases, and 16 bases lay between the germline ends. The CDR3 sequence is 15 residues long. This CDR3 reads CASSRDGGQTYEQYF. CDR3 DNA sequence: TGCGCCAGCAGCCGGGATGGGGGGCAAACCTACGAGCAGTACTTC.